These T cell receptor beta chains were read from a single sample in a study of radiotherapy plus CTLA-4 blockade in lung cancer. Method: immunoSEQ multiplex PCR; TCRdb's copy keeps in-frame clones and lacks some. Of approximately 80,000 clones listed, over 70% are singletons. This specimen consisted of peripheral blood, obtained from a patient treated with radiotherapy plus ipilimumab. All receptors derive from a human donor with non-small cell lung cancer whose response to radiotherapy plus ipilimumab could not be evaluated. Some clones in this sample may be carry-over from other donors' samples. Each CDR3 is given with its conserved first and last residue. Each record gives: V gene, CDR3 protein.

>TRBV5-1
CASSPDGGGVAYNEQFF
>TRBV18
CASSPLPGHMRSGNTIYF
>TRBV5-1
CASSLGVTGYNEQFF
>TRBV11-2
CASSLARNQPQHF
>TRBV4-1
CASSNTGVQETQYF
>TRBV29-1
CSVPDRGPYNEQFF
>TRBV19
CASSIAGVSNQPQHF
>TRBV5-6
CASSLGPTGGSNTGELFF
>TRBV28
CASSTPETGNTEAFF
>TRBV15
CATRRGSYNEQFF
>TRBV2
CAAGDRRNEKLFF
>TRBV6-6
CASRPTGHSNEKLFF
>TRBV19
CATQGGGAFEDTQYF
>TRBV4-1
CASSQDPRSNQPQHF
>TRBV28
CASSPDRAQRGNQPQHF
>TRBV19
CASTLGQGSWTEAFF
>TRBV6-1
CASSTDRTGNTIYF
>TRBV6-5
CASSYDGQVYSPLHF
>TRBV2
CASSERVRGDTQYF
>TRBV2
CASSDPQKETQYF
>TRBV9
CASSVAEDRAADTEAFF
>TRBV6-1
CASKGLEGRNTEAFF
>TRBV5-1
CASSLGHRGTGMTEAFF